The clone carrying this TCR beta chain was counted at least ten times. What it binds is unknown. Germline V gene lookup returns CDR1 WNHNN and CDR2 SYGVQD (reference sequence). V was shortened by 7 bases and J by 1 base, with 10 bases between the two germline ends. The CDR3 extends over 13 amino acids. The data belong to a study of T cells in Graves' hyperthyroidism and ophthalmopathy. Findings and caveats of the study: Separation of ophthalmopathy from stable hyperthyroidism was achieved by a 13 V-J model.

The CDR3 regions of TCR beta were amplified from RNA transcripts. First-round RT-PCR of the TCR CDR3 relied on the HTBI primer set. TCRdb used MiXCR to reprocess the multiplex PCR reads, holding one entry per CDR3 protein. Of just over 550,000 distinct CDR3 sequences listed, about half are singletons. A lack of ophthalmopathy progression within 18 months defined stable Graves' hyperthyroidism. The hyperthyroidism patients had all been newly diagnosed, and their disease duration was under 2 months. Their ages ranged from 18 to 65 years. The genes are TRBV10-1 and TRBJ1-2; D is uncertain. Specimen: peripheral blood or thyroid tissue (not recorded which). This receptor was obtained from a woman between 18 and 29 years old with Graves' hyperthyroidism. CDR3 amino acids: CASTPRGNYGYTF. CDR3 nucleotides: TGCGCCAGCACCCCGCGGGGTAACTATGGCTACACCTTC.